A selection of T cell receptor beta chains follows, all from one sample in a study of Ad26.COV2.S vaccination and SARS-CoV-2 variants. Sequencing used immunoSEQ multiplex PCR; TCRdb keeps in-frame clones, though not all of them. The table lists 380,000 or so clones, around 82% of them singletons. The sequencing here drew on peripheral blood, taken in a trial of Ad26.COV2.S vaccine versus placebo. The receptor set was obtained from a person aged 18 to 59 who received the Ad26.COV2.S COVID-19 vaccine or a placebo. Both conserved end residues are part of each CDR3. A D gene is named only where the DNA matches it firmly. Rows may omit the clone size; those that give it use once, few, many or a size class.

j_call v_call clone_size d_call cdr3_nt cdr3_aa
TRBJ2-5 TRBV15 - - TGTGCCACCAGCAGAGACAGGGTTACAGAGACCCAGTACTTC CATSRDRVTETQYF
TRBJ2-5 TRBV7-2 - TRBD1 TGTGCCAGCAGTTGGGACAGGGGAAGCGGGGAGACCCAGTACTTC CASSWDRGSGETQYF
TRBJ2-3 TRBV11-2 - - TGTGCCAGCAGCTTAGTGAGGATGGGCGTAATGATGAATACGCAGTATTTT CASSLVRMGVMMNTQYF
TRBJ1-3 TRBV12-5 - - TGTGCTAGTGGTTTGGTACGCCGGACGGGTCTTGTTGACTCTGGAAACACCATATATTTT CASGLVRRTGLVDSGNTIYF
TRBJ1-5 TRBV6-5 few - TGTGCCAGCCAGGACGGACTCAGCAATCAGCCCCAGCATTTT CASQDGLSNQPQHF
TRBJ2-1 TRBV7-2 - TRBD2 TGTGCCAGCAGCTTAGAACTAGCGGGGGGGAATGAGCAGTTCTTC CASSLELAGGNEQFF
TRBJ2-5 TRBV12-3/TRBV12-4 - - TGTGCCAGCATCGGCAGGGGAGTGCGGACCCAGTACTTC CASIGRGVRTQYF
TRBJ2-5 TRBV5-1 - TRBD2 TGCGCCAGCAGCCCTTCCAGACTAGCGGGACAAGAGACCCAGTACTTC CASSPSRLAGQETQYF
TRBJ2-1 TRBV7-9 - TRBD2 TGTGCCAGCAGCCTTCCTGGACTAGCCAGGTTCTTC CASSLPGLARFF
TRBJ2-5 TRBV3-1/TRBV3-2 - - TGTGCCAGCAGCCTCCCCTTCGAGACCCAGTACTTC CASSLPFETQYF
TRBJ2-4 TRBV6-5 - - TGTGCCAGCAGAGGGGGAAATGGGAAAAACATTCAGTACTTC CASRGGNGKNIQYF
TRBJ2-5 TRBV25-1 - TRBD2 TGTGCCAGCGAACCCTACCTCGGGGGGGTGGGGGAGACCCAGTACTTC CASEPYLGGVGETQYF
TRBJ2-7 TRBV27 - TRBD1 TGTGCCAGCAGATCCCCGGGACAGGGTAAATTCGAGCAGTACTTC CASRSPGQGKFEQYF
TRBJ1-1 TRBV4-2 - - TGTGCCAGCAGCCACGGGTCTGGGAAGGGCACTGAAGCTTTCTTT CASSHGSGKGTEAFF
TRBJ2-2 TRBV18 - - TGTGCCAGCTCAACCTTTAAGGGGACCGGGGAGCTGTTTTTT CASSTFKGTGELFF
TRBJ2-6 TRBV7-2 once - TGTGCCAGCAGCTTAGTCCATCTCTCTGGGGCCAACGTCCTGACTTTC CASSLVHLSGANVLTF
TRBJ2-7 TRBV11-3 - TRBD1 TGTGCCAGCAGCCCCGACAGGGACTACGAGCAGTACTTC CASSPDRDYEQYF
TRBJ2-5 TRBV4-3 - - TGCGCCAGCAGCCGGATGCGGGGACCACCCCAAGAGACCCAGTACTTC CASSRMRGPPQETQYF
TRBJ2-2 TRBV6-5 once - TGTGCCAGAATGAACGGGTTTCCGAACACCGGGGAGCTGTTTTTT CARMNGFPNTGELFF
TRBJ2-3 TRBV4-1 - - TGCGCCAGCAGCCCCCAGGGTCTAGGGCGCACAGATACGCAGTATTTT CASSPQGLGRTDTQYF
TRBJ2-3 TRBV11-2 - - TGTGCCAGCAGCCAAACCGGGACCAGAACTATAAATACGCAGTATTTT CASSQTGTRTINTQYF
TRBJ2-7 TRBV27 - TRBD1 TGTGCCAGCATCGACCCGCCGGGACAGGGAGTTTACGAGCAGTACTTC CASIDPPGQGVYEQYF
TRBJ2-5 TRBV18 - TRBD2 TGTGCCAGCTCACTGGGACTAGCGCTCCAAGAGACCCAGTACTTC CASSLGLALQETQYF
TRBJ2-2 TRBV7-3 - - TGTGCCAGCAGCCAAGGAGGTTTTGGGAGCACCGGGGAGCTGTTTTTT CASSQGGFGSTGELFF
TRBJ1-2 TRBV7-9 few - TGTGCCAGCAGCTTCGAGAACTATGGCTACACCTTC CASSFENYGYTF
TRBJ1-5 TRBV7-2 once - TGTGCCAGCAGCTTAGTTCCGGGTCAGCCCCAGCATTTT CASSLVPGQPQHF
TRBJ2-7 TRBV4-3 - - TGCGCCAGCAGCCAAGATACGGGGCCAACCTACGAGCAGTACTTC CASSQDTGPTYEQYF
TRBJ2-4 TRBV11-3 - - TGTGCCAGCAGCCTGGGGCAGGTACTAGCCAAAAACATTCAGTACTTC CASSLGQVLAKNIQYF
TRBJ2-1 TRBV9 once TRBD2 TGTGCCAGCAGCGTAGCTACTAGCGGGGGGAGCTACAATGAGCAGTTCTTC CASSVATSGGSYNEQFF
TRBJ1-1 TRBV6-1 - TRBD1 TGTGCCAGCAGTGACCTCCCGGGGACAGGGGCGTTTATGAACACTGAAGCTTTCTTT CASSDLPGTGAFMNTEAFF
TRBJ2-7 TRBV9 few - TGTGCCAGCAGCGTAGTAGGTGAGCAGTACTTC CASSVVGEQYF
TRBJ2-1 TRBV2 - TRBD2 TGTGCCAGTACTAGCGGGAGTGGCGATGAGCAGTTCTTC CASTSGSGDEQFF
TRBJ2-3 TRBV27 - TRBD2 TGTGCCAGCAGTCCCAGGGGAGCGGGGGCCAGGGATACGCAGTATTTT CASSPRGAGARDTQYF
TRBJ1-2 TRBV9 - - TGTGCCAGCAGCGCCGTGGGACTCAACAACTATGGCTACACCTTC CASSAVGLNNYGYTF
TRBJ2-7 TRBV4-1 - TRBD1 TGCGCCAGCAGCCAAGAGACGGACAGGGTGGACGAGCAGTACTTC CASSQETDRVDEQYF
TRBJ1-2 TRBV6-2/TRBV6-3 - TRBD1 TGTGCCAGCAGTTCGCTGACAGGGGGCGGCTCGAACTATGGCTACACCTTC CASSSLTGGGSNYGYTF
TRBJ2-1 TRBV7-9 - - TGTGCCAGCAGCACGCCTCTAGTAGCCGCCTACAATGAGCAGTTCTTC CASSTPLVAAYNEQFF
TRBJ2-7 TRBV5-1 few - TGCGCCAGCAGCTTGGCTTCCCTCGGGAACGAGCAGTACTTC CASSLASLGNEQYF
TRBJ1-1 TRBV27 - - TGTGCCAGCAGTGTGACAAGGAGGTACACTGAAGCTTTCTTT CASSVTRRYTEAFF
TRBJ2-5 TRBV10-3 once - TGTGCCATCAGTAGACAACAAGAGACCCAGTACTTC CAISRQQETQYF
TRBJ2-1 TRBV5-6 few - TGTGCCAGCAGCCACCAGACTGGAGATGAGCAGTTCTTC CASSHQTGDEQFF
TRBJ1-1 TRBV7-9 - - TGTGCCAGCGTTCGACTCAGGACGGTGAACACTGAAGCTTTCTTT CASVRLRTVNTEAFF
TRBJ1-1 TRBV2 few - TGTGCCAGCAGTACAGGTAGGCCTGAAGCTTTCTTT CASSTGRPEAFF
TRBJ2-2 TRBV29-1 - TRBD1 TGCAGCGTCGGGCGGACAGGGACGAACACCGGGGAGCTGTTTTTT CSVGRTGTNTGELFF
TRBJ2-7 TRBV21-1 - - TGTGCCAGCAGCAAAGAGGGAGGCTACGAGCAGTACTTC CASSKEGGYEQYF
TRBJ1-1 TRBV20-1 - - TGCAGTGTATGGGGTAATACGGAAGCTTTCTTT CSVWGNTEAFF
TRBJ1-2 TRBV29-1 - - TGCAGCGTTGAAGTCAGTTACTATGGCTACACCTTC CSVEVSYYGYTF
TRBJ1-2 TRBV6-5 - TRBD1 TGTGCCAGCAGTTTCGGGAACAGGGGCTCGAACTATGGCTACACCTTC CASSFGNRGSNYGYTF
TRBJ1-3 TRBV10-3 - - TGTGCCATCAGTGACCCTGGTACCACTAGGACTGGAAACACCATATATTTT CAISDPGTTRTGNTIYF
TRBJ1-2 TRBV6-1 few - TGTGCCAGCAGTGAACAGGGCGACTATGGCTACACCTTC CASSEQGDYGYTF
TRBJ2-1 TRBV6-4 few TRBD2 TGTGCCAGCAGTACATCGGGGGGGCAATACAATGAGCAGTTCTTC CASSTSGGQYNEQFF
TRBJ1-1 TRBV19 once TRBD1 TGTGCCAGTAGTATTAACAGGGGGCACACTGAAGCTTTCTTT CASSINRGHTEAFF
TRBJ1-4 TRBV19 - TRBD1 TGTGCCAGTAGTGCCCTGACAGGGTTTGAGGAAAAACTGTTTTTT CASSALTGFEEKLFF
TRBJ1-2 TRBV2 - TRBD1 TGTGCCAGCAGTGTGCCCTGGACAGGGGATGGCTACACCTTC CASSVPWTGDGYTF
TRBJ1-5 TRBV6-2/TRBV6-3 few TRBD1 TGTGCCAGCAGTTACAGGGGGCTGCCCCAGCATTTT CASSYRGLPQHF
TRBJ2-7 TRBV12-5 - - TGTGCTAGTGGTTTTGGGGACTACGAGCAGTACTTC CASGFGDYEQYF
TRBJ1-4 TRBV18 - TRBD1 TGTGCCAGCTCGGGACAGTTTAATGAAAAACTGTTTTTT CASSGQFNEKLFF
TRBJ1-6 TRBV5-1 few - TGCGCCAGCAGCTTGGGTCAGTTAAGTTCACCCCTCCACTTT CASSLGQLSSPLHF